A selection of T cell receptor beta chains follows, all from one sample in a study of cytomegalovirus exposure and HLA in healthy donors. Some clones are missing from TCRdb's copy, which holds only in-frame ones; the method was immunoSEQ multiplex PCR. This sample has some 30,000 clones; approximately 47% occur once, and the top ten carry 2%. Sequencing was done on a sample of PBMCs. All receptors derive from a woman between 50 and 59 years old in good health and CMV-seronegative. CDR3s include the opening cysteine and the closing phenylalanine or tryptophan. A D gene is named only where the DNA matches it firmly. Size values are once, few and many counts, or a class for expanded clones, and some rows have none.

J gene: TRBJ2-5; D gene: NA; clone size: NA; V gene: TRBV7-3; CDR3 protein: CASSLTAGTQYF; CDR3 DNA: TGTGCCAGCAGCTTAACAGCGGGGACCCAGTACTTC
J gene: TRBJ2-2; D gene: NA; clone size: NA; V gene: TRBV7-9; CDR3 protein: CASSAETDTGELFF; CDR3 DNA: TGTGCCAGCAGCGCCGAGACAGACACCGGGGAGCTGTTTTTT
J gene: TRBJ1-3; D gene: NA; clone size: NA; V gene: TRBV19; CDR3 protein: CASRRTGRGNTIYF; CDR3 DNA: TGTGCCAGCAGGCGCACAGGGCGTGGAAACACCATATATTTT
J gene: TRBJ1-1; D gene: NA; clone size: few; V gene: TRBV12-5; CDR3 protein: CASGDADRNTEAFF; CDR3 DNA: TGTGCTAGTGGTGACGCGGACAGGAACACTGAAGCTTTCTTT
J gene: TRBJ2-2; D gene: TRBD2; clone size: NA; V gene: TRBV4-2; CDR3 protein: CASRSFDGTRGAGELFF; CDR3 DNA: TGTGCCAGCAGAAGCTTCGACGGGACTAGAGGGGCCGGGGAGCTGTTTTTT
J gene: TRBJ2-1; D gene: NA; clone size: NA; V gene: TRBV7-9; CDR3 protein: CASSVWGDSYNEQFF; CDR3 DNA: TGTGCCAGCAGCGTCTGGGGGGATTCCTACAATGAGCAGTTCTTC
J gene: TRBJ1-2; D gene: TRBD1; clone size: NA; V gene: TRBV2; CDR3 protein: CASTTGTVRGYTF; CDR3 DNA: TGTGCCAGCACTACCGGGACAGTGAGGGGCTACACCTTC
J gene: TRBJ1-2; D gene: TRBD1; clone size: few; V gene: TRBV11-2; CDR3 protein: CASSPQGQGFYGYTF; CDR3 DNA: TGTGCCAGCAGCCCCCAGGGACAGGGGTTCTATGGCTACACCTTC
J gene: TRBJ2-3; D gene: NA; clone size: NA; V gene: TRBV6-5; CDR3 protein: CASSLRGVTDTQYF; CDR3 DNA: TGTGCCAGCAGTTTAAGGGGTGTAACAGATACGCAGTATTTT
J gene: TRBJ2-7; D gene: NA; clone size: few; V gene: TRBV28; CDR3 protein: CASSPQGEGYEQYF; CDR3 DNA: TGTGCCAGCAGTCCACAGGGGGAGGGATACGAGCAGTACTTC
J gene: TRBJ2-5; D gene: TRBD2; clone size: once; V gene: TRBV4-2; CDR3 protein: CASSRQLANQETQYF; CDR3 DNA: TGTGCCAGCAGCCGGCAACTAGCGAACCAAGAGACCCAGTACTTC
J gene: TRBJ2-1; D gene: NA; clone size: few; V gene: TRBV19; CDR3 protein: CASSTTVSSYNEQFF; CDR3 DNA: TGTGCCAGTAGTACCACAGTGAGCTCCTACAATGAGCAGTTCTTC
J gene: TRBJ2-7; D gene: TRBD1; clone size: NA; V gene: TRBV27; CDR3 protein: CASSLTGQGAYEQYF; CDR3 DNA: TGTGCCAGCAGTTTAACGGGACAGGGGGCCTACGAGCAGTACTTC
J gene: TRBJ2-1; D gene: TRBD2; clone size: NA; V gene: TRBV7-2; CDR3 protein: CASSLGGTSRGNEQFF; CDR3 DNA: TGTGCCAGCAGCTTGGGGGGGACTAGCAGAGGCAATGAGCAGTTCTTC
J gene: TRBJ1-2; D gene: TRBD1; clone size: NA; V gene: TRBV10-3; CDR3 protein: CAIGSMGQGTNGYTF; CDR3 DNA: TGTGCCATCGGATCTATGGGACAGGGGACTAACGGCTACACCTTC
J gene: TRBJ2-1; D gene: TRBD2; clone size: NA; V gene: TRBV18; CDR3 protein: CASSPRIREDEQFF; CDR3 DNA: TGTGCCAGCTCACCACGAATCCGGGAGGATGAGCAGTTCTTC
J gene: TRBJ2-1; D gene: TRBD1; clone size: NA; V gene: TRBV5-1; CDR3 protein: CASSLATGGGNEQFF; CDR3 DNA: TGCGCCAGCAGCTTGGCGACAGGGGGCGGCAATGAGCAGTTCTTC
J gene: TRBJ2-7; D gene: NA; clone size: NA; V gene: TRBV2; CDR3 protein: CASMKTGSSYEQYF; CDR3 DNA: TGTGCCAGCATGAAAACGGGGTCCTCCTACGAGCAGTACTTC
J gene: TRBJ1-2; D gene: TRBD1; clone size: few; V gene: TRBV11-2; CDR3 protein: CASSRQGDGYTF; CDR3 DNA: TGTGCCAGCAGCAGACAGGGGGATGGCTACACCTTC
J gene: TRBJ2-7; D gene: NA; clone size: NA; V gene: TRBV13; CDR3 protein: CASSHLSGLPFSYEQYF; CDR3 DNA: TGTGCCAGCAGCCACCTATCGGGTCTCCCCTTTTCCTACGAGCAGTACTTC
J gene: TRBJ2-1; D gene: TRBD2; clone size: few; V gene: TRBV7-3; CDR3 protein: CASSLTSGRAGHEQFF; CDR3 DNA: TGTGCCAGCAGCTTGACTAGCGGGAGGGCCGGGCATGAGCAGTTCTTC